This TCR beta chain is drawn from a study of immune characterization of retroperitoneal liposarcoma. One entry per CDR3 protein results from TCRdb running MiXCR on the PCR reads. The sample carries about 10,000 distinct CDR3 sequences, approximately 24% recorded once. Sequencing used blood. This TCR was sampled from a male donor with retroperitoneal liposarcoma.

CDR3 region: CASSELTGANTEAFF. The CDR3 DNA sequence: TGTGCCAGCAGTGAATTGACAGGGGCGAACACTGAAGCTTTCTTT. The chain has TRBV6-1 and TRBJ1-1; TRBD1 matches at 8 bases. CDR3 size: 15 residues. The germline V gene has CDR1 MNHNS and CDR2 SASEGT. After removal of 2 bases from V and 1 base from J, the junction contained 3 bases not matched to a gene.